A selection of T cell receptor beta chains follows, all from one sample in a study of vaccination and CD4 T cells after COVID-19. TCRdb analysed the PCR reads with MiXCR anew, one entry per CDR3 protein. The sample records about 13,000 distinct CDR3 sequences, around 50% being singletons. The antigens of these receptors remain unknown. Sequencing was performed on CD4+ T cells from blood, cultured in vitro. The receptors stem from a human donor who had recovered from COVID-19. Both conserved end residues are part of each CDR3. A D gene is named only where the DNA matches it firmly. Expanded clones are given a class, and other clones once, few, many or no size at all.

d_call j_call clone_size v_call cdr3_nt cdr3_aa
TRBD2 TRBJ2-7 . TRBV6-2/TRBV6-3 TGTGCCAGCAGTTACAGGGCGGGAGGGCCCACCTACGAGCAGTACTTC CASSYRAGGPTYEQYF
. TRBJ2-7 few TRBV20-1 TGCAGTGCTACCGGGAGAAGTTACGAGCAGTACTTC CSATGRSYEQYF
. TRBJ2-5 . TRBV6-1 TGTGCCACGTCCCCCAAGGGTCAGACCCAGTACTTC CATSPKGQTQYF
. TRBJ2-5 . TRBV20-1 TGCAGTGCTGGGGGGTGGCAGCAACAAGAGACCCAGTACTTC CSAGGWQQQETQYF
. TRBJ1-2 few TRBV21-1 TGTGCCAGCAGCAGTAAAACCGGGACACCTGCTAACTATGGCTACACCTTC CASSSKTGTPANYGYTF
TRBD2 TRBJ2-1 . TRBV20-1 TGCAGTGCTAGAGATCTGAGCGGGAGGGCGATCTACAATGAGCAGTTCTTC CSARDLSGRAIYNEQFF
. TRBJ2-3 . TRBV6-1 TGTGCCAGCAGGTCGGGAGCCACAGATACGCAGTATTTT CASRSGATDTQYF
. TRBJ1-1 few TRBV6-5 TGTGCCAGCAGTTACGGGCACAGGGTGAACACTGAAGCTTTCTTT CASSYGHRVNTEAFF
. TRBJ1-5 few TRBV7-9 TGTGCCAGCAGCCCCCACGGGAATCAGCCCCAGCATTTT CASSPHGNQPQHF
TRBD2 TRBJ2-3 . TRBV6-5 TGTGCCAGCAGTTACGGGTCGGCCAGCGGGAGGGCAGATACGCAGTATTTT CASSYGSASGRADTQYF
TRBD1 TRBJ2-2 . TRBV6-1 TGTGCCAGCAGCATAGGGACAGGGGAGGTCACCGGGGAGCTGTTTTTT CASSIGTGEVTGELFF
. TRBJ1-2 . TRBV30 TGTGCCTGGAGTCAGGGGAGAAACTATGGCTACACCTTC CAWSQGRNYGYTF
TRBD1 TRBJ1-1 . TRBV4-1 TGCGCCAGCAGCCACCCTTCTTATCTTGGGGACAGGGGCGGTCGGAACACTGAAGCTTTCTTT CASSHPSYLGDRGGRNTEAFF
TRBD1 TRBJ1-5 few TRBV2 TGTGCCAGCAGTCGCGGGGGGGGACAGGGACATCAGCCCCAGCATTTT CASSRGGGQGHQPQHF
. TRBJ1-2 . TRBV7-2 TGTGCCAGCAGCCAGACCAGGGAAGGTGGCTACACCTTC CASSQTREGGYTF
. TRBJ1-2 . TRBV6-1 TGTGCCGGCAGTCCCCGAGAGGATAGAAGCGATGGCTACACCTTC CAGSPREDRSDGYTF
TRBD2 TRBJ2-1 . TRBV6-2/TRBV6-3 TGTGCCAGCAGTTATTTGCGACTAGCGGGGACAAATGAGCAGTTCTTC CASSYLRLAGTNEQFF
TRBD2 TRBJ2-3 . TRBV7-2 TGTGCCAGCAGCTGGACTAGCGATGCAGATACGCAGTATTTT CASSWTSDADTQYF
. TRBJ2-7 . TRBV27 TGTGCCAGCAGTTCCAGGACCTCCTACGAGCAGTACTTC CASSSRTSYEQYF
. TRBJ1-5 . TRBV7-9 TGTGCCAGCAGCTTTAGCTCTCTGGGCCTTTACAATCAGCCCCAGCATTTT CASSFSSLGLYNQPQHF
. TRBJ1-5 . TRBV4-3 TGCGCCAGCAGCCAGGCTACGAATCAGCCCCAGCATTTT CASSQATNQPQHF
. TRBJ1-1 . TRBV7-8 TGTGCCAGCAGCTTAGGAGGGGAATCGAACACTGAAGCTTTCTTT CASSLGGESNTEAFF
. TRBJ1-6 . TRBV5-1 TGCGCCAGCAGCTCCCACCGAGGGGGAACCCGATCTTTCGATTCACCCCTCCACTTT CASSSHRGGTRSFDSPLHF
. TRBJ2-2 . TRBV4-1 TGCGCCAGCAGCCAAGAAGTGGGGCAGACCGGGGAGCTGTTTTTT CASSQEVGQTGELFF
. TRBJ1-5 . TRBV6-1 TGTGCCAGCCTCCCCCGCGCAGGGCTGCATCAGCCCCAGCATTTT CASLPRAGLHQPQHF
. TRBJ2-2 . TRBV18 TGTGCCAGCTCACCACGGGGCGCGAACACCGGGGAGCTGTTTTTT CASSPRGANTGELFF
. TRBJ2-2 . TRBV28 TGTGCCAGCAGTTTTGTAGGGAGATCCGGGGAGCTGTTTTTT CASSFVGRSGELFF
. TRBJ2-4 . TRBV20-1 TGCAGTGCCCCCCCCCCGGAGGGAGCCAAAAACATTCAGTACTTC CSAPPPEGAKNIQYF
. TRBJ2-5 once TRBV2 TGTGTCAGCAGTGGAAGGGGTGAGACCCAGTACTTC CVSSGRGETQYF
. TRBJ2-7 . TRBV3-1 TGTGCCAGCAGGTTGGGGGGGGGCCCCTACGAGCAGTACTTC CASRLGGGPYEQYF
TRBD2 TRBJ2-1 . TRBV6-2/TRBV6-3 TGTGCCAGCAGCTCGACTAGCGGGAAACCCAATGCGCAGTTCTTC CASSSTSGKPNAQFF
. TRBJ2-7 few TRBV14 TGTGCCAGCAGCCAAGAATTTGTCCTTTGGCGAACCGAGCAGTACTTC CASSQEFVLWRTEQYF
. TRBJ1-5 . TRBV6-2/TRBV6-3 TGTGCCAGCAGTTACTGGGGCAATCAGCCCCAGCATTTT CASSYWGNQPQHF
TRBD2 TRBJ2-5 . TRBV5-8 TGTGCCAGCAGCTTCGGACTAGCGGGAGGGCTTCGAGAGACCCAGTACTTC CASSFGLAGGLRETQYF
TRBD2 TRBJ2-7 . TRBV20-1 TGCAGTGCTAGGGGACCCTTTGGGACTAGCGGCTTGGGGGAGCAGTACTTC CSARGPFGTSGLGEQYF
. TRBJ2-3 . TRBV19 TGTGCCAGTAGTGGGTGGGGAGGAGGTGAAGATACGCAGTATTTT CASSGWGGGEDTQYF
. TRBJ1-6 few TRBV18 TGTGCCAGCTCACCAGAGGGGTATTCACCCCTCCACTTT CASSPEGYSPLHF
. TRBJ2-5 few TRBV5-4 TGTGCCAGCAGCCCGAAGTCGGGACCGCCTTTCGAGACCCAGTACTTC CASSPKSGPPFETQYF
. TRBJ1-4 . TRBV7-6 TGTGCCAGCAGCTCGGCCGGGTGGAGGGAAAAACTGTTTTTT CASSSAGWREKLFF
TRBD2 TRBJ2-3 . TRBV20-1 TGCAGTGCTAGAGATGCGGGCGGGACTAGCGGTTCTAGCACAGATACGCAGTATTTT CSARDAGGTSGSSTDTQYF
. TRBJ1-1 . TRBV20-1 TGCAGTCTAGGGGGGAACACTGAAGCTTTCTTT CSLGGNTEAFF
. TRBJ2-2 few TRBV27 TGTGCCAGCAGTTTAGGGCGTCCCGGGGAGCTGTTTTTT CASSLGRPGELFF
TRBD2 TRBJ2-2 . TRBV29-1 TGCAGCGTTTTTAGCGGGAGGGCCCAAGGGGAGCTGTTTTTT CSVFSGRAQGELFF
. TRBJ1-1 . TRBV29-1 TGCAGCGTTGATGGGTTCGGTGGCACTGAAGCTTTCTTT CSVDGFGGTEAFF
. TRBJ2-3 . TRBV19 TGTGCCAGTAGTGCGGACTTCACAGATACGCAGTATTTT CASSADFTDTQYF
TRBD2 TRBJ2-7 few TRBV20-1 TGCAGTGCTAGAGACAGCGGGGACTCCTACGAGCAGTACTTC CSARDSGDSYEQYF
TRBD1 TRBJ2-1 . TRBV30 TGTGCCTGGGTTCCGGGACAGTGGGTTTTAAATGAGCAGTTCTTC CAWVPGQWVLNEQFF
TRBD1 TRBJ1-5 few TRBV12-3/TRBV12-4 TGTGCCAGCAGTACCCAGGGGGCGGGTCAGCCCCAGCATTTT CASSTQGAGQPQHF
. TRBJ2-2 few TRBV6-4 TGTGCCAGCAGTGGGGGGAACACCGGGGAGCTGTTTTTT CASSGGNTGELFF
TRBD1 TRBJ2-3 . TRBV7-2 TGTGCCAGCAGCTTATTCCCCCGGGACAGGGGCACAGATACGCAGTATTTT CASSLFPRDRGTDTQYF
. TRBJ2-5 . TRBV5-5 TGTGCCAGCAGCCCTGGGGCAGGGCGAGAGACCCAGTACTTC CASSPGAGRETQYF
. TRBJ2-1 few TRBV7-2 TGTGCCAGCAGCCCGCTCCGGGACTTCAATGAGCAGTTCTTC CASSPLRDFNEQFF